The 32 T cell receptor beta chains listed next were all sequenced from one sample in a study of response to subunit inactivated influenza vaccine (dated by TCRdb to 2016 to 2019). Libraries were built with RT-PCR. TCRdb shows the sequencer as Illumina HiSeq 2500. The public reads were run again by TCRdb, first through fastp at Q25 and then through MiXCR, and only productive beta chains were kept. Records with the same CDR3 protein are collapsed into one entry carrying the most frequent genes and DNA. The sample records about 700,000 distinct CDR3 sequences, 13% to 15% of which are singletons. The leading ten clones occupy about 7.4% of the sample. Sequenced here: PBMCs from blood, sampled around 15 days before vaccination. The source of these receptors is a man between 50 and 59 years old who received an inactivated influenza vaccine. Donor details come from another sample of the same person, matched by shared clones.

The gene calls are TRBV20-1 and TRBJ2-5; a weak D match, TRBD1 (6 bases). Trimming left V 6 bases short and J 5 bases short, with 28 bases between. The CDR3 is 17 amino acids. Germline assignment: CDR1 DFQATT and CDR2 SNEGSKA (reference sequence). The CDR3 coding sequence is TGCAGTGCCCATGACTTACTGACAGGCAGGGTGAGGGAGACCCAGTACTTC. This gives the protein CSAHDLLTGRVRETQYF.

The rearrangement joins TRBV12-3 or TRBV12-4 to TRBJ2-2; maybe TRBD1 (6 bases). CDR3 length: 16 amino acids. Between the trimmed V and J ends, which lost 3 bases and 0 bases, there was a span of 11 bases. CDR3 amino acids: CASSFRTATNTGELFF. The CDR3 DNA reads TGTGCCAGCAGTTTCCGGACAGCGACGAACACCGGGGAGCTGTTTTTT.

This clonotype was observed many times. The chain recombines TRBV12-3 or TRBV12-4 with TRBJ2-1, with TRBD2 matching over 7 bases. The CDR3 is 14 residues long. After removal of 4 bases from V and 0 bases from J, the junction contained 0 bases not matched to a gene. The CDR3 is CASSWDYSYNEQFF. DNA for the CDR3: TGTGCCAGCAGTTGGGACTACTCCTACAATGAGCAGTTCTTC.

This clonotype was observed a handful of times. This rearrangement joins TRBV7-2 to TRBJ2-1; D possibly corresponds to TRBD2 (6 bases). V was cut by 2 bases and J by 8 bases, with 25 bases left in between. The CDR3 sequence is 18 residues long. The V gene's germline CDR1 is SGHTA and CDR2 FQGNSA. CDR3 in DNA: TGTGCCAGCAGCTTATCGGCCTACTCTCGGGACTTCTTCGATGAGCAGTTCTTC. Translation gives CASSLSAYSRDFFDEQFF. Complete variable domain (other parts from reference TRBV7-2 and TRBJ2-1): GAGVSQSPSNKVTEKGKDVELRCDPISGHTALYWYRQSLGQGLEFLIYFQGNSAPDKSGLPSDRFSAERTGGSVSTLTIQRTQQEDSAVYLCASSLSAYSRDFFDEQFFGPGTRLTVL.

This clonotype has more than one count but fewer than ten. The genes are TRBV12-3 or TRBV12-4 and TRBJ2-5; D gene ambiguous. Trimming left V 6 bases short and J 7 bases short, with 9 bases between. The CDR3 runs 11 residues. In DNA, the CDR3 is TGTGCCAGCAGCCAAGAGGCGACCCAGTACTTC. Translating gives CASSQEATQYF.

The chain employs TRBV25-1 and TRBJ2-7, with 9 positions matching TRBD1. The CDR3 spans 15 residues. Trimming removed 10 bases from V and 3 bases from J; junction bases left unmatched: 13. CDR1 is MGHDK, CDR2 SYGVNS, per germline. The CDR3 DNA sequence: TGTGCCATCCCCCCGGTTGGGACAGGGATCTACGAGCAGTACTTC. The encoded protein is CAIPPVGTGIYEQYF.

The chain employs TRBV20-1 and TRBJ2-7; D is undetermined. This CDR3 contains 14 residues. From germline, CDR1 is DFQATT and CDR2 SNEGSKA (reference sequence). V was clipped by 1 base and J by 3 bases, with 13 bases between them. CDR3 protein: CSARGRNTFYEQYF. The CDR3 region has the DNA TGCAGTGCTAGAGGTAGAAACACTTTCTACGAGCAGTACTTC.

V and J are TRBV9 and TRBJ1-1; D call uncertain. The CDR3 is 13 residues long. Germline assignment: CDR1 SGDLS and CDR2 YYNGEE. V lost 4 bases to trimming and J lost 3 bases, with 10 bases between them. CDR3 coding DNA: TGTGCCAGCAGCCCACCCATCGACACTGAAGCTTTCTTT. Translating it yields CASSPPIDTEAFF.

This clonotype was seen many times. The V and J genes are TRBV5-1 and TRBJ2-2; D is uncertain. V dropped 5 bases and J dropped 4 bases, with 9 bases sitting between them. The CDR3 runs to 13 residues. In germline, CDR1 is SGHRS, CDR2 YFSETQ. CDR3 residues: CASRPPGTGELFF. In DNA form, the CDR3 reads TGCGCCAGCAGGCCCCCCGGCACCGGGGAGCTGTTTTTT.

The chain carries TRBV29-1 and TRBJ2-7; 9 nucleotides match TRBD1. The CDR3 runs to 14 residues. V lost 4 bases and J lost 3; bases outside the gene matches: 7. CDR1 and CDR2 (germline): SQVTM, ANQGSEA. CDR3 sequence: CSVAAGTGHYEQYF. CDR3 nucleotides: TGCAGCGTTGCCGCCGGGACAGGGCACTACGAGCAGTACTTC.

The gene calls are TRBV7-9 and TRBJ2-2; TRBD1 or TRBD2 may be the D gene (5 bases each). The CDR3 is made up of 15 amino acids. Trimming removed 1 base at V and 6 bases at J, with 12 bases between. Germline CDR1 reads SEHNR; CDR2 reads FQNEAQ (reference sequence). The CDR3 region is CASSLVRGRAGELFF. In DNA form, the CDR3 reads TGTGCCAGCAGCTTAGTGAGGGGCCGCGCCGGGGAGCTGTTTTTT. Combining the CDR3 with reference TRBV7-9 and TRBJ2-2 gives the whole variable domain DTGVSQNPRHKITKRGQNVTFRCDPISEHNRLYWYRQTLGQGPEFLTYFQNEAQLEKSRLLSDRFSAERPKGSFSTLEIQRTEQGDSAMYLCASSLVRGRAGELFFGEGSRLTVL.

The V call is TRBV7-9, the J call TRBJ2-3, with 8 bases identical to TRBD1. CDR1 SEHNR and CDR2 FQNEAQ come from the germline V gene (reference sequence). This CDR3 is 16 amino acids long. J was trimmed by 14 bases and V by 5 bases; bases with no gene match: 21. The CDR3 reads CASSRVAGGVSPTLYF. The CDR3 DNA follows: TGTGCCAGCAGCAGAGTAGCAGGGGGCGTCTCCCCCACCTTGTATTTT.

The chain links TRBV24-1 to TRBJ2-2; TRBD1 matches at 10 bases. Per germline, CDR1 KGHDR and CDR2 SFDVKD. The CDR3 covers 17 residues. Losses at the gene ends were 3 bases for V and 6 bases for J; bases not matched to a gene: 9. Written as DNA, the CDR3 is TGTGCCACCAGTGATCCGACAGGGGGCCGGTATCCCGGGGAGCTGTTTTTT. Its protein is CATSDPTGGRYPGELFF.

In its sample, this clonotype was seen many times. The chain has TRBV20-1 and TRBJ2-3; TRBD2 matches at 8 bases. V lost 0 bases, J lost 2 bases, and 7 bases stayed unmatched. CDR1 and CDR2 from the germline V gene are DFQATT and SNEGSKA (reference sequence). The CDR3 spans 16 residues. CDR3 in DNA: TGCAGTGCTAGAGATCCTGCGGGGGGCCACACAGATACGCAGTATTTT. It translates to CSARDPAGGHTDTQYF.

This clonotype turned up a few times. V usage is TRBV11-2 and J usage is TRBJ2-2; the D is unclear. CDR3 length equals 17 residues. The V end lost 3 bases, the J end lost 1 base, and 15 bases lay between the germline ends. Germline V gene data show CDR1 as SGHAT and CDR2 as FQNNGV. The CDR3 DNA reads as TGTGCCAGCAGCTTTCCCCTAAAGGGTTGGAACACCGGGGAGCTGTTTTTT. Protein product: CASSFPLKGWNTGELFF.

This clonotype has a count of ten or more. V is TRBV5-1 and J is TRBJ2-2, with 7 bases fitting TRBD1. The CDR3 length is 16 residues. The trim removed 4 bases at V and 4 bases at J, leaving 10 bases unmatched. The germline gives CDR1 SGHRS, CDR2 YFSETQ. CDR3 amino acids: CASSTTGADLTGELFF. CDR3 DNA sequence: TGCGCCAGCAGCACCACAGGGGCTGATCTCACCGGGGAGCTGTTTTTT.

V gene TRBV29-1 combines with J gene TRBJ2-7; D is possibly TRBD1 or TRBD2 (5 bases each). Germline lookup yields CDR1 SQVTM and CDR2 ANQGSEA. Trimming removed 7 bases at V and 4 bases at J, with 20 bases between. The CDR3 is 14 amino acids. The CDR3 region is CSAIFGAGPYEQYF. The CDR3 coding sequence is TGCAGCGCCATATTCGGGGCGGGCCCGTACGAGCAGTACTTC.

With regard to this clonotype: One end of the junction varies from germline; a read error may be responsible. The chain employs TRBV4-1 and TRBJ2-7, with D possibly TRBD2 on 6 matching bases. CDR1 is MGHRA and CDR2 is YSYEKL in the germline V gene. The CDR3 consists of 16 residues. For the CDR3, the DNA is TGCGCCAGCAGCCAAGAGCCGGGACTGAGTCACTACGGGCAGTACTTC. This translates into CASSQEPGLSHYGQYF.

Ten or more counts support this clonotype. The V and J genes are TRBV12-3 or TRBV12-4 and TRBJ2-5; D not certain. The length of the CDR3 is 12 residues. V lost 4 bases, J lost 4 bases, and 7 bases lay in between. The CDR3 here is CASSYVPETQYF. CDR3 in DNA: TGTGCCAGCAGTTATGTCCCAGAGACCCAGTACTTC.

About this clonotype: A much bigger clone sits one base away, suggesting this may be a read error. This chain joins TRBV11-2 and TRBJ2-6; 10 nucleotides match TRBD1. From germline, CDR1 is SGHAT and CDR2 FQNNGV. The CDR3 extends over 18 amino acids. With 7 bases clipped from V and 1 base from J, the junction kept 10 bases outside the gene matches. CDR3 sequence reads: CASNSRDRGPSGANVLTF. In DNA, the CDR3 is TGTGCCAGCAACTCCAGGGACAGGGGTCCGTCTGGGGCCAACGTCCTGACTTTC. Full variable domain (missing parts from reference TRBV11-2 and TRBJ2-6): EAGVAQSPRYKIIEKRQSVAFWCNPISGHATLYWYQQILGQGPKLLIQFQNNGVVDDSQLPKDRFSAERLKGVDSTLKIQPAKLEDSAVYLCASNSRDRGPSGANVLTFGAGSRLTVL.

This clonotype has only a few counts. V gene TRBV28 combines with J gene TRBJ2-7, with D maybe TRBD1 (6 bases). The germline V gene encodes CDR1 MDHEN and CDR2 SYDVKM. The CDR3 contains 12 residues. V dropped 10 bases and J dropped 5 bases, with 15 bases sitting between them. CDR3 nucleotide sequence: TGTGCCACCTCGGTGGGGGCTAACGAGCAGTACTTC. It yields the protein CATSVGANEQYF.

The chain has TRBV6-2 or TRBV6-3 and TRBJ1-1, with D uncertain. Trimming took off 4 bases at V and 1 base at J, with 7 bases between the two ends. This CDR3 has 13 residues. Germline V lookup: CDR1 MNHEY, CDR2 SVGEGT. CDR3 in amino acids: CASSFTPNTEAFF. Here the CDR3 DNA reads TGTGCCAGCAGTTTCACACCGAACACTGAAGCTTTCTTT.

This clonotype was seen only a few times. This rearrangement joins TRBV4-2 to TRBJ2-1; D might be TRBD2 (6 bases). Trimming cost V 3 bases and J 9 bases, with 18 bases left between them. The CDR3 totals 15 residues. CDR1 and CDR2 from the germline V gene are LGHNA and YNFKEQ. The CDR3, as DNA: TGTGCCAGCAGCCAGGGAACTAGCCAACTGGGTGAGCAGTTCTTC. Translation: CASSQGTSQLGEQFF.

This clonotype has a handful of counts. The chain links TRBV7-9 to TRBJ2-3, with 8 bases fitting TRBD2. There are 12 residues in the CDR3. Germline-derived CDR1 and CDR2 are SEHNR and FQNEAQ (reference sequence). V lost 5 bases to trimming and J lost 14 bases; unmatched junction nucleotides: 9. This chain's CDR3 is CASSLGLDLRYF. CDR3 DNA sequence: TGTGCCAGCAGCCTGGGACTAGATCTGCGGTATTTT.

This clonotype occurred a few times. The chain has TRBV4-1 and TRBJ1-6, with D uncertain. Germline CDR1 is MGHRA and CDR2 is YSYEKL. The ends were cut back, 0 bases at V and 10 bases at J, with 7 bases in the middle. The CDR3 loop spans 13 amino acids. The CDR3 sequence is CASSQDQESPLHF. CDR3 bases: TGCGCCAGCAGCCAAGACCAGGAGTCACCCCTCCACTTT.

This clonotype has more than one count but fewer than ten. The rearrangement uses TRBV12-3 or TRBV12-4 and TRBJ1-3; D is possibly TRBD1 (5 bases). V dropped 5 bases and J dropped 0 bases, with 11 bases sitting between them. The CDR3 loop spans 15 amino acids. CDR3 residues: CASSGGTISGNTIYF. The CDR3 DNA reads as TGTGCCAGCAGTGGTGGGACCATCTCTGGAAACACCATATATTTT.

V usage is TRBV2 and J usage is TRBJ2-5, with 9 bases identical to TRBD2. Germline trimming cut 8 bases from V and 5 bases from J; bases unmatched to any gene: 6. The CDR3 totals 13 residues. CDR1 and CDR2 from the germline V gene are SNHLY and FYNNEI. The CDR3 loop is CASARTSEETQYF. The CDR3 DNA reads TGTGCCAGCGCAAGGACTAGCGAGGAGACCCAGTACTTC.

This clonotype occurred many times. The rearrangement joins TRBV7-8 to TRBJ2-7; the match to TRBD2 covers 7 bases. V lost 7 bases, J lost 4 bases, and 1 base stayed unmatched. CDR1 is SGHVS, CDR2 FQNEAQ, per germline. CDR3 length equals 11 residues. CDR3 region: CASTSGYEQYF. The CDR3 DNA reads TGTGCCAGCACTAGCGGTTACGAGCAGTACTTC.

J is TRBJ1-1 and V is TRBV24-1; TRBD1 might be the D (5 bases). Germline values: CDR1 KGHDR, CDR2 SFDVKD. This CDR3 region has 13 residues. Trimming stripped 5 bases from V and 6 bases from J, with 12 bases between. The CDR3 loop reads CATSASGWAEAFF. In DNA, the CDR3 is TGTGCCACCAGTGCTTCAGGGTGGGCTGAAGCTTTCTTT.

This clonotype was recorded at least ten times. The gene calls are TRBV20-1 and TRBJ2-1; TRBD2 matches at 14 bases. V shed 8 bases and J 5 bases; nucleotides not matched to a gene: 8. Germline CDR1 DFQATT, CDR2 SNEGSKA (reference sequence). The CDR3 is 15 amino acids. The CDR3 is CSSGTSGRPNNEQFF. CDR3 nucleotides: TGCAGTTCCGGGACTAGCGGGAGACCTAACAATGAGCAGTTCTTC.

This clonotype has ten or more counts. The chain employs TRBV7-6 and TRBJ2-6; 8 nucleotides agree with TRBD1. With 2 bases clipped from V and 1 base from J, the junction kept 7 bases outside the gene matches. The CDR3 contains 18 residues. Germline V gene data show CDR1 as SGHVS and CDR2 as FNYEAQ. CDR3 nucleotide sequence: TGTGCCAGCAGCTTAACGACAGGGGCCCCATCTGGGGCCAACGTCCTGACTTTC. Translating gives CASSLTTGAPSGANVLTF. Complete variable domain (other parts from reference TRBV7-6 and TRBJ2-6): GAGVSQSPRYKVTKRGQDVALRCDPISGHVSLYWYRQALGQGPEFLTYFNYEAQQDKSGLPNDRFSAERPEGSISTLTIQRTEQRDSAMYRCASSLTTGAPSGANVLTFGAGSRLTVL.

The CDR3 here is CASSPQGGKADEQYF. CDR3 DNA sequence: TGTGCCAGCAGTCCCCAGGGGGGGAAAGCGGACGAGCAGTACTTC. The chain couples TRBV7-2 to TRBJ2-7; D tentatively reads TRBD1 or TRBD2 (7 bases each). This CDR3 has 15 amino acids. Germline CDR1 SGHTA, CDR2 FQGNSA. V lost 6 bases and J 5 bases, leaving 20 bases between the germline ends.